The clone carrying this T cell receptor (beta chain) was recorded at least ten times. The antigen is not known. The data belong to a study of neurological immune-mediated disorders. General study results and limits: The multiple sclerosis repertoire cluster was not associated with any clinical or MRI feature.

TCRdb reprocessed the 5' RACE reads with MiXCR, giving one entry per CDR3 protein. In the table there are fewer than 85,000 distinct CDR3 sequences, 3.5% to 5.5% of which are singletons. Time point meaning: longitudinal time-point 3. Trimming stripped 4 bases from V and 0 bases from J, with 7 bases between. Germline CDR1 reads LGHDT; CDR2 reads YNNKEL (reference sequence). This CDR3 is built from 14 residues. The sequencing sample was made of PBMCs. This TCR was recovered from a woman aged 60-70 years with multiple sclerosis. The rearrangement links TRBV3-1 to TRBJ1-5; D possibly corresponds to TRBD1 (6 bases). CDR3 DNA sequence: TGTGCCAGCAGCCGAGGGGGTAGCAATCAGCCCCAGCATTTT. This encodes CASSRGGSNQPQHF.